This TCR beta chain was observed in a study of cytomegalovirus exposure and HLA in healthy donors. Whole-study findings and limits: According to reports, the classifier identified cytomegalovirus status with high specificity and sensitivity. The tendency of first-cohort TCR clusters to co-occur in the approximately 110 validation repertoires was the finding of a later analysis. There were over 150 TCR beta chains listed as cytomegalovirus-associated.

Trimming at V came to 5 bases and at J to 7 bases, leaving 10 bases not matched to a gene. The CDR3 sequence is 15 residues long. Germline-derived CDR1 and CDR2 are PRHDT and FYEKMQ (reference sequence). Generated by immunoSEQ multiplex PCR, the TCRdb table keeps only in-frame clones and is missing some. The sample contains 150,000 to 200,000 clones, approximately 96% of which appear only once. Points on this clone: As yet, its antigen is unknown.

The sample comprised PBMCs. The TCR originated in a woman under 30 in good health and CMV-seronegative. The V call is TRBV13, the J call TRBJ1-4, with TRBD1 identical over 7 bases. The CDR3 DNA is TGTGCCAGCAGCCCAGCGGCAGGGGGTGGTGAAAAACTGTTTTTT. Translated: CASSPAAGGGEKLFF. Based on the CDR3 plus reference TRBV13 and TRBJ1-4, the full variable domain is AAGVIQSPRHLIKEKRETATLKCYPIPRHDTVYWYQQGPGQDPQFLISFYEKMQSDKGSIPDRFSAQQFSDYHSELNMSSLELGDSALYFCASSPAAGGGEKLFFGSGTQLSVL.